Listed below are T cell receptor beta chains from one sample, sequenced in a study of cytomegalovirus exposure and HLA in healthy donors. Sequenced by immunoSEQ multiplex PCR; TCRdb stores in-frame clones only, minus some. Seen here are 150,000 to 200,000 clones, roughly 80% observed once, and the top ten hold 2.5% to 3%. The sample consisted of PBMCs. The receptors derive from a woman aged 18-35 years in good health and CMV-seropositive. The CDR3 runs from the conserved cysteine through the conserved F or W. A D gene is named only where the DNA matches it firmly. Clone size is not always given. Where it is, it says once, few, many or a class for expanded clones.

V gene,CDR3 length,J gene,D gene,clone size,CDR3 protein,CDR3 DNA
TRBV18,17,TRBJ2-2,TRBD2,NA,CASSRGTSGGYTGELFF,TGTGCCAGCTCACGCGGGACTAGCGGGGGCTACACCGGGGAGCTGTTTTTT
TRBV5-4,16,TRBJ2-1,NA,NA,CASSLARRAIANEQFF,TGTGCCAGCAGCTTGGCTCGGAGGGCCATCGCTAATGAGCAGTTCTTC
TRBV6-1,13,TRBJ2-2,NA,NA,CASSLQYTGELFF,TGTGCCAGCAGCTTACAGTACACCGGGGAGCTGTTTTTT
TRBV5-1,13,TRBJ2-7,NA,few,CASSLTGPYEQYF,TGCGCCAGCAGCTTGACAGGGCCCTACGAGCAGTACTTC
TRBV13,16,TRBJ2-5,TRBD1,once,CASSDPPGQLQETQYF,TGTGCCAGCAGCGACCCGCCGGGACAGCTACAAGAGACCCAGTACTTC
TRBV18,14,TRBJ1-5,NA,NA,CASSGQNSNQPQHF,TGTGCCAGCTCAGGGCAAAATAGCAATCAGCCCCAGCATTTT
TRBV7-9,14,TRBJ1-1,NA,NA,CASSFPWPGTEAFF,TGTGCCAGCAGCTTCCCGTGGCCAGGCACTGAAGCTTTCTTT
TRBV6-1,17,TRBJ1-5,TRBD1,NA,CASSGDRPSYSNQPQHF,TGTGCCAGCAGTGGGGACAGGCCAAGTTATAGCAATCAGCCCCAGCATTTT
TRBV7-6,15,TRBJ1-5,NA,NA,CASSLHDRKDQPQHF,TGTGCCAGCAGCTTACACGACAGGAAAGATCAGCCCCAGCATTTT
TRBV13,14,TRBJ2-1,NA,NA,CASSFAPTYNEQFF,TGTGCCAGCAGCTTTGCGCCCACCTACAATGAGCAGTTCTTC
TRBV6-6,12,TRBJ1-5,NA,NA,CASGGSGQPQHF,TGTGCCAGCGGAGGGTCGGGGCAGCCCCAGCATTTT
TRBV6-1,14,TRBJ1-6,TRBD1,few,CASRDRSYNSPLHF,TGTGCCAGCAGGGACAGGAGCTATAATTCACCCCTCCACTTT
TRBV6-4,11,TRBJ1-2,NA,NA,CASSDTVGYTF,TGTGCCAGCAGTGACACGGTAGGCTACACCTTC
TRBV6-5,15,TRBJ1-3,TRBD1,NA,CASSYDRVSGNTIYF,TGTGCCAGCAGTTATGACAGGGTCTCTGGAAACACCATATATTTT
TRBV9,15,TRBJ2-7,TRBD1,NA,CASSSRDRGVNEQYF,TGTGCCAGCAGCTCCCGGGACAGGGGCGTGAACGAGCAGTACTTC
TRBV7-9,15,TRBJ2-7,NA,NA,CASSLAGTSSYEQYF,TGTGCCAGCAGCTTAGCGGGAACTAGCTCCTACGAGCAGTACTTC
TRBV9,18,TRBJ2-1,NA,NA,CASSAPTLRIPPYNEQFF,TGTGCCAGCAGCGCCCCGACCTTGAGGATTCCGCCCTACAATGAGCAGTTCTTC
TRBV6-5,15,TRBJ1-4,TRBD1,NA,CASSRGTGVEEKLFF,TGTGCCAGCAGCCGTGGGACAGGGGTGGAGGAGAAACTGTTTTTT
TRBV29-1,13,TRBJ1-2,TRBD1,NA,CSVWTGASSGYTF,TGCAGCGTTTGGACAGGGGCCTCAAGTGGCTACACCTTC
TRBV6-5,15,TRBJ1-6,TRBD1,NA,CASKTDRGKYSPLHF,TGTGCCAGCAAAACAGACAGGGGGAAGTATTCACCCCTCCACTTT
TRBV5-8,14,TRBJ2-7,NA,NA,CASSLEHHSYEQYF,TGTGCCAGCAGCTTGGAGCACCACTCCTACGAGCAGTACTTC
TRBV18,12,TRBJ2-3,TRBD1,NA,CASSDRGDTQYF,TGTGCCAGCTCGGACAGGGGTGATACGCAGTATTTT